These T cell receptor beta chains were read from a single sample in a study of beta chain features in type 1 diabetes. The repertoire was sequenced with immunoSEQ multiplex PCR; TCRdb's copy has only in-frame clones and lacks some. The repertoire consists of under 950,000 clones, with roughly 17% occurring once and the leading ten covering 0.023%. The sequencing sample was made of naive CD4+ T cells from blood. Receptors originate from a woman aged 18-35 years in good health. Both conserved end residues are trimmed from each CDR3.

TRBJ1-5 TRBV2 ASTQTGRGNQPQH
TRBJ1-1 TRBV7-9 ASSAFLQGNTEAF
TRBJ1-5 TRBV21-1 ASSKEWDGYSNQPQH
TRBJ1-3 TRBV18 ASRTAGNTIY
TRBJ1-2 TRBV7-9 ASSLFLGQGRTYYGYT
TRBJ2-6 TRBV19 ASSTMSGANVLT
TRBJ2-1 TRBV11-2 ASSPDRHEQF
TRBJ2-1 TRBV18 ASSPLAGSYNEQF
TRBJ2-1 TRBV6-6 ASSSELAGGPLGQF
TRBJ2-5 TRBV19 ASSPLGVTSVTQY
TRBJ2-1 TRBV5-5 ASSLAIGQVSNEQF
TRBJ2-5 TRBV28 ASSSAGTAQETQY
TRBJ2-3 TRBV29-1 SGGQTLTTDTQY
TRBJ2-6 TRBV27 ASKTAGANVLT
. TRBV14 ASSQGAAETQY
TRBJ2-7 TRBV27 ASSFRGSGYEQY
TRBJ2-1 TRBV5-4 ASSLGLAGGSYNEQF
TRBJ2-7 TRBV28 ASNTNGAVLREEQY
. TRBV2 ASSELDEQY
TRBJ2-1 TRBV7-9 ASSLTGQGAKNEQF
TRBJ2-2 TRBV10-1 ASSESGLGELF
TRBJ2-5 TRBV10-1 ARHLSSLWETQY
TRBJ2-1 TRBV7-2 ASSLMPGAYNEQF
TRBJ2-1 TRBV20-1 SARGGNEQF
TRBJ2-7 TRBV7-2 ASSPSLGYEQY
TRBJ2-1 TRBV11-1 ASSPRTTYNEQF
TRBJ1-2 TRBV7-2 ASSLGSLIYGYT
TRBJ1-1 TRBV10-3 AIRYREDTEAF